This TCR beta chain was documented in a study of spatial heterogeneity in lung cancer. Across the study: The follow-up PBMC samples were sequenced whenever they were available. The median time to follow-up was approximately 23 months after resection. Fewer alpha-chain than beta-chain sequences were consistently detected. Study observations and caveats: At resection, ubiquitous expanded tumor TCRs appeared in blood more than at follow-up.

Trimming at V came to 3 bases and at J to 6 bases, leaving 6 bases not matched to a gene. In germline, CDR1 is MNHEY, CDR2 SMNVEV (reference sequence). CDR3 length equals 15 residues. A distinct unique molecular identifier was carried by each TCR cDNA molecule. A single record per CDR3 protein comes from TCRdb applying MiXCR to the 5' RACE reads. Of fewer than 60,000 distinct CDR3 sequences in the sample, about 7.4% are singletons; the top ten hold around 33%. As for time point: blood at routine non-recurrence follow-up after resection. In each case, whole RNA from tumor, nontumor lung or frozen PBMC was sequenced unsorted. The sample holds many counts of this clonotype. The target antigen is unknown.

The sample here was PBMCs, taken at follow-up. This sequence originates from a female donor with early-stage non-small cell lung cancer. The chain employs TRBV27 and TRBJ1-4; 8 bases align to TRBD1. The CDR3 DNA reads TGTGCCAGCAGTTTTTCGGACAGGGAGCATGAAAAACTGTTTTTT. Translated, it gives CASSFSDREHEKLFF. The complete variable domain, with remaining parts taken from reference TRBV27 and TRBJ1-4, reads EAQVTQNPRYLITVTGKKLTVTCSQNMNHEYMSWYRQDPGLGLRQIYYSMNVEVTDKGDVPEGYKVSRKEKRNFPLILESPSPNQTSLYFCASSFSDREHEKLFFGSGTQLSVL.